The clone carrying this T cell receptor beta chain was detected a few times. Its target is unknown. This entry comes from a study of T cells after yellow fever vaccination. For the study at large: For low cell numbers, libraries were made with SMART-Seq v4 Ultra Low Input.

TCRdb reprocessed the 5' RACE reads via MiXCR and lists one record per CDR3 protein. The sample records some 350,000 distinct CDR3 sequences, roughly 4% being singletons. Broader study findings: Abundant bulk-population clonotypes could contaminate the FACS-sorted repertoires.

This TCR came from a man younger than 30 who received the YFV17D yellow fever vaccine. Sequences were derived from PBMCs, sampled 5 days after the yellow fever booster vaccination.

Written as DNA, the CDR3 is TGTGCCAGCAGCTTGGGACTAGCGGGGGGCCCCTTCACAGATACGCAGTATTTT. Translated, it gives CASSLGLAGGPFTDTQYF. The genes are TRBV5-4 and TRBJ2-3, with 13 positions matching TRBD2. Germline trimming cut 0 bases from V and 2 bases from J; bases unmatched to any gene: 6. In germline, CDR1 is SGHNT, CDR2 YYREEE (reference sequence). The CDR3 is 18 amino acids.